The rows below give T cell receptor beta chains drawn from one sample of a study of cytotoxic CD8 clonotypes in ibrutinib-treated CLL. Libraries were prepared by immunoSEQ multiplex PCR; TCRdb keeps only in-frame clonotypes and omits some of them. The sample records tens of thousands of clones, roughly nine tenths being singletons. Sequences were derived from PBMCs, sampled after 12 months of ibrutinib treatment. The receptors come from a human donor with chronic lymphocytic leukemia. The CDR3 runs from the conserved cysteine through the conserved F or W. D genes are given only for firm matches. Expanded clones are given a class, and other clones once, few, many or no size at all.

clone_size	d_call	v_call	j_call	cdr3_nt	cdr3_aa
NA	TRBD2	TRBV6-1	TRBJ2-2	TGTGCCAGCAGTGGACTAGCGGTAGAGACCGGGGAGCTGTTTTTT	CASSGLAVETGELFF
NA	NA	TRBV6-1	TRBJ1-2	TGTGCCAGCAGTGAGGAGACTCGCAAAAACTATGGCTACACCTTC	CASSEETRKNYGYTF
NA	TRBD1	TRBV30	TRBJ2-3	TGTGCCTGGGACCGAGGAGTAAGGGGACAGACCAGCACAGATACGCAGTATTTT	CAWDRGVRGQTSTDTQYF
NA	NA	TRBV6-1	TRBJ1-4	TGTGCCAGCATTCTCCGTGGGCCGACAAATGAAAAACTGTTTTTT	CASILRGPTNEKLFF
once	NA	TRBV28	TRBJ1-5	TGTGCCAGCAGTTTATCCAGCAATCAGCCCCAGCATTTT	CASSLSSNQPQHF
NA	NA	TRBV19	TRBJ1-2	TGTGCCAGTAGTATAGCCCCACGGAATTATGGCTACACCTTC	CASSIAPRNYGYTF
NA	NA	TRBV11-2	TRBJ2-1	TGTGCCAGCAGCCTAACCCGCCGAACTGAGCAGTTCTTC	CASSLTRRTEQFF
NA	NA	TRBV10-1	TRBJ2-1	TGCGCCAGCAGTTCGGGAGCGAGCTCCTACAATGAGCAGTTCTTC	CASSSGASSYNEQFF
NA	NA	TRBV30	TRBJ2-1	TGTGCCTGGAGTTGGAGGGGGGGGAGGAATGAGCAGTTCTTC	CAWSWRGGRNEQFF
NA	NA	TRBV7-9	TRBJ1-1	TGTGCCAGCAGCTTAGAAGGGATCTCGGAAGCTTTCTTT	CASSLEGISEAFF
NA	TRBD1	TRBV12-5	TRBJ2-7	TGTGCTAGTGGTTTAAGGACAGGGGGGGTCCACGAGCAGTACTTC	CASGLRTGGVHEQYF
NA	NA	TRBV11-3	TRBJ2-1	TGTGCCAGCAGCTTAGGTATCGGACAGAACAATGAGCAGTTCTTC	CASSLGIGQNNEQFF
NA	TRBD1	TRBV7-2	TRBJ1-4	TGTGCCAGCAGCAAACCGGACAGGGGGAGAGAAAAACTGTTTTTT	CASSKPDRGREKLFF
NA	TRBD1	TRBV5-1	TRBJ2-6	TGCGCCAGCAGCTTGGAGACAGGGTTATCTGGGGCCAACGTCCTGACTTTC	CASSLETGLSGANVLTF
NA	NA	TRBV6-6	TRBJ1-2	TGTGCCAGCAGTAACACGCGCCATGGCTACACCTTC	CASSNTRHGYTF
NA	NA	TRBV5-1	TRBJ2-2	TGCGCCAGCATCGGTTCCCCCCAGGCGAACACCGGGGAGCTGTTTTTT	CASIGSPQANTGELFF
NA	NA	TRBV5-1	TRBJ2-5	TGCGCCAGCAGCTTGGTAGGCCAACAAGAGACCCAGTACTTC	CASSLVGQQETQYF
NA	NA	TRBV5-1	TRBJ2-1	TGCGCCAGCAGCCAACTACGGGGGGCGAGAATGTACAATGAGCAGTTCTTC	CASSQLRGARMYNEQFF
NA	NA	TRBV19	TRBJ1-1	TGTGCCAGTAGTTCGAACAGTCGATTTAGGCACACTGAAGCTTTCTTT	CASSSNSRFRHTEAFF
NA	NA	TRBV28	TRBJ1-3	TGTGCCAGCAGTTTATCCCCCAGGCCGAGGGGAAACACCATATATTTT	CASSLSPRPRGNTIYF
NA	NA	TRBV13	TRBJ1-5	TGTGCCAGCAGCTTTGGGCCAGATAATCAGCCCCAGCATTTT	CASSFGPDNQPQHF
once	TRBD2	TRBV12-5	TRBJ2-3	TGTGCCGACGGGACTACCCACACAGATACGCAGTATTTT	CADGTTHTDTQYF
NA	NA	TRBV4-1	TRBJ1-2	TGCGCCAGCAGCCAAAACTCCCAGGGTTATGGCTACACCTTC	CASSQNSQGYGYTF
NA	TRBD1	TRBV27	TRBJ1-3	TGTGCCAGCAGTTCGACAGGGCCTGGAAACACCATATATTTT	CASSSTGPGNTIYF
NA	NA	TRBV7-9	TRBJ2-2	TGTGCCAGCCACGGGGTGAACACCGGGGAGCTGTTTTTT	CASHGVNTGELFF
NA	NA	TRBV5-8	TRBJ1-1	TGTGCCAGCAGCTTGGATCCGGGCGGCACTGAAGCTTTCTTT	CASSLDPGGTEAFF
NA	TRBD2	TRBV7-2	TRBJ2-7	TGTGCCAGCAGCCGATCCGGGACTAGCGGGTACTACGAGCAGTACTTC	CASSRSGTSGYYEQYF
NA	NA	TRBV5-8	TRBJ1-1	TGTGCCAGCAGCTCCCTATACGGAAACACTGAAGCTTTCTTT	CASSSLYGNTEAFF
NA	NA	TRBV11-3	TRBJ2-7	TGTGCCAGCAGCTCCTCACACCGGGACACGTCCTCCTACGAGCAGTACTTC	CASSSSHRDTSSYEQYF
NA	NA	TRBV29-1	TRBJ1-1	TGCAGCGCGGGGGGTGAGGGCACTGAAGCTTTCTTT	CSAGGEGTEAFF